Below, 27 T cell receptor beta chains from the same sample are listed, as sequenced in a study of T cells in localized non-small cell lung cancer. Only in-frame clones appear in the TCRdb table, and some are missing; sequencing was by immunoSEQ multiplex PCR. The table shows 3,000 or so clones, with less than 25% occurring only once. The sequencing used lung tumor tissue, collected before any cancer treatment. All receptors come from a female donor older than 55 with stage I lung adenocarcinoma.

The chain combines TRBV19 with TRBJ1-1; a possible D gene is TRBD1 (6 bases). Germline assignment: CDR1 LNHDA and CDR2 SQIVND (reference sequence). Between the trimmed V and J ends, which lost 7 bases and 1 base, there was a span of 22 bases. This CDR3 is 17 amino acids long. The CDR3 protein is CASNRGTFVLWNTEAFF. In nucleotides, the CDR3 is TGTGCCAGTAATAGGGGGACATTTGTTTTGTGGAACACTGAAGCTTTCTTT.

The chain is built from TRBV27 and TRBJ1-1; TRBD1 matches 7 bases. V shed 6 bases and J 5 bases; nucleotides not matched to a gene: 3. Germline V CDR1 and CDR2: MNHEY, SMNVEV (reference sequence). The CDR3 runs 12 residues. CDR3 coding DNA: TGTGCCAGCAGACAACAGGGGACTGAAGCTTTCTTT. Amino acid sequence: CASRQQGTEAFF.

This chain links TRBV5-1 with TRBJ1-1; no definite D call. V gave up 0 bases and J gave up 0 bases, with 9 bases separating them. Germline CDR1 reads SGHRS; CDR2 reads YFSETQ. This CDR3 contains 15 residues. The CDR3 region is CASSLGGLMNTEAFF. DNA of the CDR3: TGCGCCAGCAGCTTGGGAGGCCTTATGAACACTGAAGCTTTCTTT. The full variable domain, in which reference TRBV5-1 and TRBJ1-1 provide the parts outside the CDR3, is KAGVTQTPRYLIKTRGQQVTLSCSPISGHRSVSWYQQTPGQGLQFLFEYFSETQRNKGNFPGRFSGRQFSNSRSEMNVSTLELGDSALYLCASSLGGLMNTEAFFGQGTRLTVV.

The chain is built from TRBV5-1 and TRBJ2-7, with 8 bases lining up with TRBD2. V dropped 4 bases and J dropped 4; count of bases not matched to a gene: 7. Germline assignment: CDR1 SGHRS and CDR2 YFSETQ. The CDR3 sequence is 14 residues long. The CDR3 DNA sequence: TGCGCCAGCAGCCCGGGACTAGGGAAGTACGAGCAGTACTTC. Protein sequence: CASSPGLGKYEQYF.

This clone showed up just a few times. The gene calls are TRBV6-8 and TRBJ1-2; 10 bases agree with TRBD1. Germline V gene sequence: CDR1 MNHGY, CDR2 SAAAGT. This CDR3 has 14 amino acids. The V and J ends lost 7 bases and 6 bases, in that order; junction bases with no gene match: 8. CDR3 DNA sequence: TGTGCCAGCACCCCGGGACAGGGGATCCATGGCTACACCTTC. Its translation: CASTPGQGIHGYTF.

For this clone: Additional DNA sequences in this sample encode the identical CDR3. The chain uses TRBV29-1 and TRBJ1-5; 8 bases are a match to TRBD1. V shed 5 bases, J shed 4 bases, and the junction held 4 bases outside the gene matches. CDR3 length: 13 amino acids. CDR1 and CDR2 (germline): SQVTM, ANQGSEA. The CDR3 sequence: CSVRTGSNQPQHF. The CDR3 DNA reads TGCAGCGTTCGGACAGGGTCAAATCAGCCCCAGCATTTT.

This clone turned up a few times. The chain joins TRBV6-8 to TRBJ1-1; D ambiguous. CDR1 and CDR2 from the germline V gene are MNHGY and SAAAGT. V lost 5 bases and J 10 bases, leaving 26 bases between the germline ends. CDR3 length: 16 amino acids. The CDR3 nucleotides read TGTGCCAGCAGTCAATATGTTACAGAGGACTCACGACTAGCTTTCTTT. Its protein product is CASSQYVTEDSRLAFF.

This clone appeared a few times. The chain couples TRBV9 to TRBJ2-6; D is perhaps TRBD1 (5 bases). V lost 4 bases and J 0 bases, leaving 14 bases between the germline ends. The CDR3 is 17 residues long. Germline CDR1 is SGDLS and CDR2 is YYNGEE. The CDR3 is CASSPHQGLSGANVLTF. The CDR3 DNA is TGTGCCAGCAGCCCCCACCAGGGCCTCTCTGGGGCCAACGTCCTGACTTTC.

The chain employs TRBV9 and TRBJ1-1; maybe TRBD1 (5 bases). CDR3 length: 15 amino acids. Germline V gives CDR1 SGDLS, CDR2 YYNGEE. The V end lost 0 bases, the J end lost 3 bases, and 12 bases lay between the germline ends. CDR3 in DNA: TGTGCCAGCAGCGTAGATGGGGGGAAGTACACTGAAGCTTTCTTT. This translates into CASSVDGGKYTEAFF.

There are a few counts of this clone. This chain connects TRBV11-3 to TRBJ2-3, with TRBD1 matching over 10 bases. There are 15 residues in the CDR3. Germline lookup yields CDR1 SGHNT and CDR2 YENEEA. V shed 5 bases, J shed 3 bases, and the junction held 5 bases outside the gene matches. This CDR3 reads CASSLRTGGTDTQYF. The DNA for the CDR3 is TGTGCCAGCAGCCTACGGACAGGGGGAACAGATACGCAGTATTTT.

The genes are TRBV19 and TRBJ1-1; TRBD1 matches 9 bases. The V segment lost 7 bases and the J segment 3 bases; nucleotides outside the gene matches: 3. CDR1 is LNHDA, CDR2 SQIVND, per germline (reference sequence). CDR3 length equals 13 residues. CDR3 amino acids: CASIRTGDTEAFF. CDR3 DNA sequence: TGTGCCAGTATCAGGACAGGGGACACTGAAGCTTTCTTT.

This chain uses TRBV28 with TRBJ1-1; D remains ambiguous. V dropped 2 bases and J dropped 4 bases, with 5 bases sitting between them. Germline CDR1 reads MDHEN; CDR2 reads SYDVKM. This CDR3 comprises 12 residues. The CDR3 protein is CASSLLTTEAFF. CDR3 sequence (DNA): TGTGCCAGCAGTTTACTAACCACTGAAGCTTTCTTT.

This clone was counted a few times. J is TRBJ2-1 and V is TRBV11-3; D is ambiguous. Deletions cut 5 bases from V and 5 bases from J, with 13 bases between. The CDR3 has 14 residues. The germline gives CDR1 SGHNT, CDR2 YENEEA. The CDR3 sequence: CASSPRTVNNEQFF. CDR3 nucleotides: TGTGCCAGCAGCCCCAGGACGGTTAACAATGAGCAGTTCTTC. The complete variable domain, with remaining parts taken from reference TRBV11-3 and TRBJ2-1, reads EAGVVQSPRYKIIEKKQPVAFWCNPISGHNTLYWYLQNLGQGPELLIRYENEEAVDDSQLPKDRFSAERLKGVDSTLKIQPAELGDSAVYLCASSPRTVNNEQFFGPGTRLTVL.

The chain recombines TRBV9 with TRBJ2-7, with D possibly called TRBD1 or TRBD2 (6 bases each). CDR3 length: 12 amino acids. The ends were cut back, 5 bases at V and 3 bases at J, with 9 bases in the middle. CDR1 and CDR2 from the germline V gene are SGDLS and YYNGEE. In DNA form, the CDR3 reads TGTGCCAGCAGTGAGGGGGGCTACGAGCAGTACTTC. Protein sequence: CASSEGGYEQYF. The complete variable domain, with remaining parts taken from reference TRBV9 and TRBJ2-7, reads DSGVTQTPKHLITATGQRVTLRCSPRSGDLSVYWYQQSLDQGLQFLIQYYNGEERAKGNILERFSAQQFPDLHSELNLSSLELGDSALYFCASSEGGYEQYFGPGTRLTVT.

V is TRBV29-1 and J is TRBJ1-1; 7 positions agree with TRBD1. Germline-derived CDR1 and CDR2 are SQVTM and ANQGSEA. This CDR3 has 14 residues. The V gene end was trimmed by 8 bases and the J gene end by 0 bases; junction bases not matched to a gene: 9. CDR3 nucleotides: TGCAGCTTTTGGACAGGAGGAATGAACACTGAAGCTTTCTTT. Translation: CSFWTGGMNTEAFF.

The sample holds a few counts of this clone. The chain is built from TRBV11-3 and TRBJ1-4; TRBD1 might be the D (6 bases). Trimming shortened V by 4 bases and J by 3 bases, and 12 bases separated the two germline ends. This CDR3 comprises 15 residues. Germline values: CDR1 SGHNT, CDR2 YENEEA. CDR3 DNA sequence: TGTGCCAGCAGCTACGGGGGGGCTTCTAATGAAAAACTGTTTTTT. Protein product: CASSYGGASNEKLFF.

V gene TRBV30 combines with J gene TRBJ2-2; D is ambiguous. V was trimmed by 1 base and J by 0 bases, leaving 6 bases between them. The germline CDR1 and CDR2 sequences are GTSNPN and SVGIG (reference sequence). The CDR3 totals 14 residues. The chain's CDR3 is CAWSERANTGELFF. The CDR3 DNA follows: TGTGCCTGGAGTGAAAGAGCGAACACCGGGGAGCTGTTTTTT.

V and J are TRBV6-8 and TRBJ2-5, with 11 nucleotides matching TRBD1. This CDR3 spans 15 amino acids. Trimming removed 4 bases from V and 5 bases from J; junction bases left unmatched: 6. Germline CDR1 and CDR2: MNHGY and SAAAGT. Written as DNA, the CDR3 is TGTGCCAGCAGTTGGGACAGGGGGACGCGGGAGACCCAGTACTTC. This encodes CASSWDRGTRETQYF.

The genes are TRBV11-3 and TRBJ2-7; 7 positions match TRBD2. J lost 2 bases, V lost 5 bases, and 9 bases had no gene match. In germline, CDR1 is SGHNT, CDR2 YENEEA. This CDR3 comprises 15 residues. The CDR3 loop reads CASSPGTIDPYEQYF. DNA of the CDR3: TGTGCCAGCAGCCCCGGGACTATCGACCCCTACGAGCAGTACTTC.

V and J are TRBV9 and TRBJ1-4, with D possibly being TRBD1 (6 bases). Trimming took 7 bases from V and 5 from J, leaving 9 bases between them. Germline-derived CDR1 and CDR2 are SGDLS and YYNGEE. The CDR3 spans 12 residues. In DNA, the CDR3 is TGTGCCAGCGGCAGGGGAAATGAAAAACTGTTTTTT. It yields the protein CASGRGNEKLFF.

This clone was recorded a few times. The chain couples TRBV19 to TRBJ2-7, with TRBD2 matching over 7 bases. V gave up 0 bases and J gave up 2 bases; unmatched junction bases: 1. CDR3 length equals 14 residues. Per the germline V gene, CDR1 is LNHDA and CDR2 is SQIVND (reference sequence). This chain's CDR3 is CASSIEGLAYEQYF. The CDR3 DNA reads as TGTGCCAGTAGTATAGAAGGACTAGCCTACGAGCAGTACTTC.

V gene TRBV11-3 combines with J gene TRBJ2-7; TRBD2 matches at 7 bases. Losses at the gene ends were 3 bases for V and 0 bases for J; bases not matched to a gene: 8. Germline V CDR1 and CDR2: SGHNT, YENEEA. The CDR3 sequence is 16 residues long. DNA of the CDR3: TGTGCCAGCAGCTTCCCCCAGGGAGGGAGCTCCTACGAGCAGTACTTC. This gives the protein CASSFPQGGSSYEQYF.

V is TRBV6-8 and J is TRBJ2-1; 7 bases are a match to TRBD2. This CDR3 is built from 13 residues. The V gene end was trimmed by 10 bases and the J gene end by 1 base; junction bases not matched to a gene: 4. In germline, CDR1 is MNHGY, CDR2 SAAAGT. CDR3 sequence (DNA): TGTGCCATCGCTAGCGGATCCTACAATGAGCAGTTCTTC. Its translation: CAIASGSYNEQFF.

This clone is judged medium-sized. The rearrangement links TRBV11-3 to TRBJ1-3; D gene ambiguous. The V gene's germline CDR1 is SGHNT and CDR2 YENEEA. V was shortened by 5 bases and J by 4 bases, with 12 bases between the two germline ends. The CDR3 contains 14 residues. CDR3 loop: CASSPKGGGNTIYF. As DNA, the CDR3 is TGTGCCAGCAGCCCTAAGGGTGGCGGAAACACCATATATTTT.

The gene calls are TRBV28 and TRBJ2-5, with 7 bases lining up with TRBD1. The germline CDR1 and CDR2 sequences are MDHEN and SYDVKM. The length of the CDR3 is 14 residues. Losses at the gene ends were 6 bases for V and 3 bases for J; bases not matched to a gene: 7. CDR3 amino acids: CASRDRPTEETQYF. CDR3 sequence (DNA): TGTGCCAGCAGGGACAGGCCAACCGAAGAGACCCAGTACTTC. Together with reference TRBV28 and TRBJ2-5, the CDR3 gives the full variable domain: DVKVTQSSRYLVKRTGEKVFLECVQDMDHENMFWYRQDPGLGLRLIYFSYDVKMKEKGDIPEGYSVSREKKERFSLILESASTNQTSMYLCASRDRPTEETQYFGPGTRLLVL.

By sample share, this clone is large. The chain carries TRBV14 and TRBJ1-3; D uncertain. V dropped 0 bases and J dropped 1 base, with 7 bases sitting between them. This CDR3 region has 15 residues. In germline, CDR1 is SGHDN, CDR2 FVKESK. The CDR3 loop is CASSQDKGSGNTIYF. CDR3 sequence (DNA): TGTGCCAGCAGCCAAGATAAGGGATCTGGAAACACCATATATTTT. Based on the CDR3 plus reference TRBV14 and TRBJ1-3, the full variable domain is EAGVTQFPSHSVIEKGQTVTLRCDPISGHDNLYWYRRVMGKEIKFLLHFVKESKQDESGMPNNRFLAERTGGTYSTLKVQPAELEDSGVYFCASSQDKGSGNTIYFGEGSWLTVV.

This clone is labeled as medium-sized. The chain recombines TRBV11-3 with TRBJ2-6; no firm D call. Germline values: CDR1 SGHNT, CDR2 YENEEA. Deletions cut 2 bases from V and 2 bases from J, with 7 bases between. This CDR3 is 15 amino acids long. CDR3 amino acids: CASSLQQPGANVLTF. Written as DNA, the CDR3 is TGTGCCAGCAGCTTACAACAACCTGGGGCCAACGTCCTGACTTTC.